This T cell receptor (beta chain) was recovered during a study of vaccination effects on CD4 cells after COVID-19. The wider study: Pools of viral peptides were used by the ViraFEST assay to expand antigen-specific CD4+ T cells ahead of sequencing. Study findings and constraints: Late post-vaccination, clones induced by infection and those induced by vaccine underwent marked clonal contraction. Cross-reactivity with common cold coronaviruses was shown by only 1 of 255 vaccine-induced clones in healthy vaccinees.

The culture ran for roughly ten days before CD4+ T cells were isolated. A word on this clone: Its specificity is not known.

J gave up 6 bases and V 7 bases, and 6 bases lay outside the gene matches. CDR3 length: 13 residues. Germline CDR1 and CDR2: SGHTS and YDEGEE. The data were produced by immunoSEQ multiplex PCR, yet TCRdb's version contains in-frame clones alone and is incomplete. The sample records 45,000 to 75,000 clones, roughly 80% being singletons. The sequence was obtained from a human donor who received a COVID-19 vaccine. The chain couples TRBV5-8 to TRBJ1-5; TRBD1 aligns across 8 bases. The sequenced sample was CD4+ T cells from PBMCs cultured without peptide, obtained before COVID-19 vaccination. The CDR3 sequence: CASRDRGSQPQHF. CDR3 bases: TGTGCCAGCCGCGACAGGGGCAGTCAGCCCCAGCATTTT.